This T cell receptor (beta chain) was observed in a study of a mutant IDH1 vaccine in newly diagnosed glioma. Germline values: CDR1 MDHEN, CDR2 SYDVKM. V gave up 7 bases and J gave up 3 bases, with 12 bases separating them. CDR3 length: 13 residues. Time point denoted: baseline, week 1 (first vaccination visit). Treatment defined: pre-vaccination baseline after standard-of-care therapy. The repertoire was sequenced with immunoSEQ multiplex PCR; TCRdb's copy has only in-frame clones and lacks some. The sample carries about 92,000 clones, roughly 75% recorded once. The chain carries TRBV28 and TRBJ1-2, with D perhaps TRBD1 (6 bases). The source of this sequence is a middle-aged man with glioma. This specimen consisted of PBMCs, obtained from a glioma patient treated with radiotherapy, temozolomide or both. CDR3 sequence: CASKPGHHYGYTF. The CDR3 DNA sequence: TGTGCCAGCAAACCGGGACACCACTATGGCTACACCTTC.